This T cell receptor (beta chain) originates from a study of OX40 agonist ivuxolimab in advanced cancers. Across the study: Patients in the trial were receiving intravenous ivuxolimab every 2 weeks, at doses of 0.01 to 10 mg/kg. Three patients responded partially, comprising one with hepatocellular carcinoma and two with cutaneous melanoma.

Produced via immunoSEQ multiplex PCR; TCRdb's table is partial and in-frame only. The sample includes over 40,000 clones, around 80% of them seen just once. Blood samples were obtained at baseline, cycle 4 day 1, and cycle 7 day 1. The V gene's germline CDR1 is MDHEN and CDR2 SYDVKM. The CDR3 covers 14 residues. The V end lost 3 bases, the J end lost 10 bases, and 13 bases lay between the germline ends. Source: CD4+ or CD8+ T cells sorted from blood, taken in a trial of the OX40 agonist ivuxolimab. The clonotype comes from an adult with an advanced solid tumor such as melanoma, head and neck, liver or kidney cancer. The chain carries TRBV28 and TRBJ1-6; the D gene is possibly TRBD1 (5 bases). Written as DNA, the CDR3 is TGTGCCAGCAGTTTGGGGGGTTTGGGCTCACCCCTCCACTTT. Its translation is CASSLGGLGSPLHF.